This T cell receptor (beta chain) was found in a study of cytomegalovirus exposure and HLA in healthy donors. Assay used: immunoSEQ multiplex PCR; TCRdb lists only in-frame clones, some missing. This table holds 150,000 to 200,000 clones, about 90% found once. From germline, CDR1 is MNHEY and CDR2 SVGAGI. The CDR3 length is 15 residues. J lost 2 bases, V lost 7 bases, and 4 bases had no gene match. Separate from the 666-subject first cohort, the approximately 120-subject validation cohort was the one that the donors belonged to. The J gene is TRBJ2-1, the V gene TRBV6-5; TRBD2 aligns across 11 bases. The TCR originated in a woman between 18 and 29 years old in good health and CMV-seropositive. Sequencing input: PBMCs. CDR3 DNA sequence: TGTGCCAGCAAACTAGCGGGAGACGCCTACAATGAGCAGTTCTTC. It translates to CASKLAGDAYNEQFF.